This entry describes one T cell receptor beta chain. This record belongs to a study of monozygotic twins with inflammatory bowel disease. Incorporation of UMIs carrying a 6-nucleotide sample barcode was performed by template switching. TCRdb reprocessed the 5' RACE reads and stores each CDR3 protein as one record, lacking DNA. The listing contains around 210,000 distinct CDR3 sequences. Germline loops: CDR1 SGDLS, CDR2 YYNGEE. The CDR3 is 13 amino acids. The TCR was taken from a human donor with ulcerative colitis or Crohn's disease, or a healthy co-twin of an affected twin (not recorded which). The J gene is TRBJ2-3, the V gene TRBV9; TCRdb's D gene call, TRBD1, goes unchecked for lack of DNA. Sequenced input: blood. CDR3: CASSATGGDTQYF.